The next 20 T cell receptor beta chains were all read from a single sample in a study of regulatory T cells in long-lasting Graves disease. As for time point: newly diagnosed GD, antithyroid drugs for less than 3 months. The TCR library was made from RNA extracted from PBMCs. The authors built TCR beta libraries using iRepertoire HTBI primers and Arm-PCR of CDR3 regions. TCRdb re-analysed the multiplex PCR reads in MiXCR, keeping a single row per CDR3 protein. The profile covers 350,000 to 400,000 distinct CDR3 sequences, with 15% to 20% appearing a single time and 20% to 25% taken by the ten largest. This sample was shared with a second study, whose subject was T cells in Graves' hyperthyroidism and ophthalmopathy.

Sequenced here: peripheral blood mononuclear cells (PBMCs), sampled at new diagnosis, from a patient treated with antithyroid drugs. These receptors were obtained from a woman between 18 and 29 years old with Graves disease.

This clonotype was seen ten or more times. The chain employs TRBV20-1 and TRBJ2-2, with D possibly being TRBD1 or TRBD2 (6 bases each). Trimming pared 6 bases from V and 5 bases from J, leaving 13 bases between. The CDR3 consists of 13 residues. In germline, CDR1 is DFQATT, CDR2 SNEGSKA (reference sequence). Here the CDR3 reads CSADGGRTGELFF. CDR3 DNA: TGCAGTGCAGACGGGGGCAGGACCGGGGAGCTGTTTTTT.

The table lists this clonotype with a few counts. CDR3 nucleotide sequence: TGTGCCAGCAGCTTTTCTTCGGTAACCGCTGGGGCCAACGTCCTGACTTTC. Translation: CASSFSSVTAGANVLTF. This sequence joins TRBV5-4 and TRBJ2-6; no definite D call. This CDR3 is built from 17 residues. Germline CDR1 is SGHNT and CDR2 is YYREEE (reference sequence). V was cut by 2 bases and J by 2 bases, with 14 bases left in between.

This chain joins TRBV29-1 and TRBJ2-1; 8 bases line up with TRBD2. The V gene end was trimmed by 1 base and the J gene end by 0 bases; junction bases not matched to a gene: 11. The CDR3 is 18 amino acids. Germline CDR1 and CDR2: SQVTM and ANQGSEA. CDR3 residues: CSVEGRGGRPLSYNEQFF. The CDR3 DNA follows: TGCAGCGTTGAAGGCCGGGGCGGGAGGCCACTCTCCTACAATGAGCAGTTCTTC.

This clonotype was recorded a few times. The gene calls are TRBV20-1 and TRBJ2-2; tentatively, D is TRBD1 (6 bases). Germline V gene data show CDR1 as DFQATT and CDR2 as SNEGSKA (reference sequence). The V and J ends lost 6 bases and 1 base respectively, with 12 bases between them. The CDR3 consists of 14 residues. The CDR3 loop reads CSATPTGNTGELFF. The CDR3 DNA sequence: TGCAGTGCAACCCCGACAGGGAACACCGGGGAGCTGTTTTTT.

The chain employs TRBV11-2 and TRBJ2-7, with TRBD2 identical over 14 bases. The CDR3 contains 17 residues. CDR1 is SGHAT and CDR2 is FQNNGV in the germline V gene. V lost 3 bases and J lost 2; bases outside the gene matches: 6. In DNA, the CDR3 is TGTGCCAGCAGCTTCGGGACTAGCGGGGGACCCACCTACGAGCAGTACTTC. It codes for CASSFGTSGGPTYEQYF.

The chain is built from TRBV18 and TRBJ1-2, with D hard to call. V dropped 6 bases and J dropped 6 bases, with 17 bases sitting between them. Germline CDR1 is KGHSH and CDR2 is LQKENI. This CDR3 has 14 residues. The CDR3 region has the DNA TGTGCCAGCTCCAAGGCCGACGTGCCGAATGGCTACACCTTC. As protein: CASSKADVPNGYTF.

This clonotype came up a few times. This chain connects TRBV3-1 to TRBJ1-2; 11 bases align to TRBD1. Germline trimming cut 7 bases from V and 7 bases from J; bases unmatched to any gene: 11. There are 15 residues in the CDR3. The V gene's germline CDR1 is LGHDT and CDR2 YNNKEL (reference sequence). CDR3: CASTQGGGTGGGYTF. Here the CDR3 DNA reads TGTGCCAGCACACAAGGAGGCGGGACAGGGGGTGGCTACACCTTC.

This clonotype was counted at least ten times. V usage is TRBV15 and J usage is TRBJ2-3; perhaps D is TRBD1 or TRBD2 (6 bases each). Germline CDR1 is LNHNV and CDR2 is YYDKDF (reference sequence). This CDR3 spans 16 amino acids. The V gene lost 0 bases and the J gene lost 4 bases, with 14 bases spanning the gap. The CDR3 DNA reads TGTGCCACCAGCAGAGAACCTACGGGGGCGTCAGATACGCAGTATTTT. Its protein is CATSREPTGASDTQYF.

This clonotype was counted a few times. At one end, the junction sequence differs from germline, possibly due to a read error. This chain joins TRBV2 and TRBJ1-6, with TRBD1 matching 7 bases. Germline V CDR1 and CDR2: SNHLY, FYNNEI. This CDR3 has 16 residues. The CDR3 coding sequence is TGTGCCAGCAGCAAGAGGGACAGTTCCTTTAATTCACCCCTCCACTTT. Translated: CASSKRDSSFNSPLHF.

The V and J genes are TRBV6-1 and TRBJ1-2; weak D call: TRBD1 (6 bases). Trimming took 10 bases from V and 4 from J, leaving 19 bases between them. The CDR3 covers 14 residues. The V gene's germline CDR1 is MNHNS and CDR2 SASEGT. CDR3 sequence reads: CAIGQLVSGYGYTF. Here the CDR3 DNA reads TGTGCCATCGGACAGCTCGTCTCCGGCTATGGCTACACCTTC.

This clonotype was counted between two and nine times. V is TRBV20-1 and J is TRBJ1-5, with 10 nucleotides matching TRBD1. The CDR3 runs to 14 residues. V lost 6 bases, J lost 4 bases, and 6 bases stayed unmatched. Germline assignment: CDR1 DFQATT and CDR2 SNEGSKA (reference sequence). The CDR3 here is CSAPDRGVNQPQHF. The CDR3, as DNA: TGCAGTGCCCCGGACAGGGGGGTAAATCAGCCCCAGCATTTT.

This clonotype was seen many times. The rearrangement joins TRBV30 to TRBJ2-1; TRBD2 agrees at 7 bases. V lost 4 bases and J lost 7; bases outside the gene matches: 10. Per the germline V gene, CDR1 is GTSNPN and CDR2 is SVGIG (reference sequence). This CDR3 comprises 14 residues. In DNA, the CDR3 is TGTGCCTGGACCGTCGGGGCGGGAGAGAATGAGCAGTTCTTC. It specifies CAWTVGAGENEQFF.

This clonotype was seen many times. The germline gene is not matched at one end of the junction; a read error may be the cause. The chain joins TRBV2 to TRBJ2-3, with TRBD1 as a possible D gene (6 bases). The CDR3 consists of 14 residues. Germline CDR1 SNHLY, CDR2 FYNNEI. Here the CDR3 DNA reads TGTGCCAGCAGTGTAAGGGGGAGCACAGATACGCGGTATTTT. Translating it yields CASSVRGSTDTRYF. Variable domain in full (rest from reference TRBV2 and TRBJ2-3): EPEVTQTPSHQVTQMGQEVILRCVPISNHLYFYWYRQILGQKVEFLVSFYNNEISEKSEIFDDQFSVERPDGSNFTLKIRSTKLEDSAMYFCASSVRGSTDTRYFGPGTRLTVL.

About this clonotype: This may come from a read error, since a much larger clone is one base off. This chain links TRBV5-5 with TRBJ2-1; 13 bases align to TRBD2. This CDR3 has 15 amino acids. Per germline, CDR1 SGHKS and CDR2 YYEKEE (reference sequence). The V segment lost 0 bases and the J segment 10 bases; nucleotides outside the gene matches: 4. CDR3 bases: TGTGCCAGCAGCTTGGGGACTAGCGGGAGCGCCGAGCAGTTCTTC. It is translated as CASSLGTSGSAEQFF.

This clonotype was seen a handful of times. The chain links TRBV5-1 to TRBJ1-1; D uncertain. The CDR3 loop spans 16 amino acids. V shed 3 bases and J shed 4 bases, with 19 bases lying between them. Per germline, CDR1 SGHRS and CDR2 YFSETQ. DNA of the CDR3: TGCGCCAGCAGCTCCCATCCACCGAACACGGGCACTGAAGCTTTCTTT. Protein: CASSSHPPNTGTEAFF.

This clonotype has ten or more counts. The rearrangement joins TRBV6-1 to TRBJ2-2, with D possibly TRBD2 on 6 matching bases. The CDR3 totals 15 residues. The V end was cut by 5 bases, the J end by 3 bases, with 13 bases between. CDR1 MNHNS and CDR2 SASEGT come from the germline V gene. For the CDR3, the DNA is TGTGCCAGCAGTCCATGGGGCGGGGACACCGGGGAGCTGTTTTTT. It is translated as CASSPWGGDTGELFF.

This clonotype was recorded at least ten times. The chain employs TRBV11-2 and TRBJ2-3; D tentatively fits TRBD1 or TRBD2 (5 bases each). Per the germline V gene, CDR1 is SGHAT and CDR2 is FQNNGV. Trimming took 5 bases from V and 1 from J, leaving 13 bases between them. The CDR3 covers 15 residues. CDR3 loop: CASSISGTRTDTQYF. The CDR3 DNA reads TGTGCCAGCAGCATCTCCGGGACCCGCACAGATACGCAGTATTTT.

This clonotype was seen many times. This chain uses TRBV5-1 with TRBJ2-7; a possible D gene is TRBD1 (5 bases). V lost 2 bases to trimming and J lost 4 bases, with 13 bases between them. The germline gives CDR1 SGHRS, CDR2 YFSETQ. The length of the CDR3 is 14 residues. The CDR3 coding sequence is TGCGCCAGCAGCTTTGGGGCAGGGTCTTACGAGCAGTACTTC. Translating it yields CASSFGAGSYEQYF.

This clonotype was observed a handful of times. The chain carries TRBV28 and TRBJ1-3; D gene uncertain. The CDR3 totals 15 residues. The germline gives CDR1 MDHEN, CDR2 SYDVKM. Trimming removed 5 bases at V and 0 bases at J, with 11 bases between. CDR3 region: CASSPPGSSGNTIYF. DNA for the CDR3: TGTGCCAGCAGTCCCCCTGGCAGCTCTGGAAACACCATATATTTT.

This clonotype was observed at least ten times. The gene calls are TRBV6-5 and TRBJ2-7, with 7 bases matching TRBD1. The CDR3 totals 12 residues. The V and J ends lost 2 bases and 7 bases, in that order; junction bases with no gene match: 2. Germline CDR1 is MNHEY and CDR2 is SVGAGI. The CDR3 DNA reads as TGTGCCAGCAGTTACCCAGGGGGAGAGCAGTACTTC. Protein sequence: CASSYPGGEQYF.